This is a list of T cell receptor beta chains from one sample in a study of T cell responses to AZD1222 COVID-19 vaccine. Assay used: immunoSEQ multiplex PCR; TCRdb lists only in-frame clones, some missing. This repertoire shows fewer than 200,000 clones, 92% found once; its top ten account for around 4%. The material was peripheral blood, obtained on day 0 of MenACWY control vaccination. Receptors were obtained from an adult in good health. The CDR3 runs from the conserved cysteine through the conserved F or W. The D gene is left open where the match is weak. Expanded clones are given a class, and other clones once, few, many or no size at all.

. | 14 | TRBJ1-6 | TRBV19 | . | CASSIVGWSSPLHF | TGTGCCAGTAGTATAGTCGGGTGGAGTTCACCCCTCCACTTT
. | 15 | TRBJ2-1 | TRBV9 | . | CASSASEASYNEQFF | TGTGCCAGCAGCGCCAGCGAGGCCTCCTACAATGAGCAGTTCTTC
. | 14 | TRBJ1-1 | TRBV7-2 | . | CASSTDSVNTEAFF | TGTGCCAGCAGCACGGACAGCGTGAACACTGAAGCTTTCTTT
TRBD1 | 16 | TRBJ1-6 | TRBV9 | . | CASSAYGQGLNSPLHF | TGTGCCAGCAGCGCCTACGGACAGGGTCTTAATTCACCCCTCCACTTT
. | 15 | TRBJ1-4 | TRBV14 | once | CASSQAKGFNEKLFF | TGTGCCAGCAGCCAAGCCAAAGGGTTTAATGAAAAACTGTTTTTT
. | 16 | TRBJ2-1 | TRBV29-1 | once | CSVEALDINSYNEQFF | TGCAGCGTTGAAGCGTTGGACATAAACTCCTACAATGAGCAGTTCTTC
. | 13 | TRBJ1-2 | TRBV27 | . | CASSLGGAGGYTF | TGTGCCAGCAGTTTAGGGGGCGCAGGTGGCTACACCTTC
. | 17 | TRBJ2-2 | TRBV4-3 | . | CASSQASGFAFPGELFF | TGCGCCAGCAGCCAAGCCTCTGGGTTTGCTTTTCCCGGGGAGCTGTTTTTT
TRBD1 | 14 | TRBJ1-2 | TRBV18 | . | CASSPHRGSYGYTF | TGTGCCAGCTCACCTCACAGGGGTAGCTATGGCTACACCTTC
. | 15 | TRBJ1-1 | TRBV4-2 | . | CASSAGGGSDTEAFF | TGTGCCAGCAGCGCTGGCGGGGGTTCAGACACTGAAGCTTTCTTT
. | 12 | TRBJ2-2 | TRBV6-5 | . | CASSSPPGELFF | TGTGCCAGCAGTTCCCCCCCTGGGGAGCTGTTTTTT
. | 13 | TRBJ1-5 | TRBV28 | . | CASYRHSNQPQHF | TGTGCCAGCTACCGACATAGCAATCAGCCCCAGCATTTT
. | 11 | TRBJ1-1 | TRBV6-5 | once | CASDSGTEAFF | TGTGCCAGCGATTCGGGCACTGAAGCTTTCTTT
. | 15 | TRBJ1-3 | TRBV28 | . | CASSLRPDSGNTIYF | TGTGCCAGCAGTTTACGGCCAGACTCTGGAAACACCATATATTTT
. | 17 | TRBJ2-7 | TRBV5-4 | . | CASSTPEAGKGSYEQYF | TGTGCCAGCAGCACCCCCGAGGCCGGTAAAGGTTCCTACGAGCAGTACTTC
. | 13 | TRBJ1-2 | TRBV19 | . | CASSPRQRYGYTF | TGTGCCAGTAGCCCCCGACAGCGCTATGGCTACACCTTC
TRBD1 | 15 | TRBJ1-5 | TRBV5-5 | . | CASNPAGGSYQPQHF | TGTGCCAGCAACCCTGCAGGGGGATCGTATCAGCCCCAGCATTTT
. | 14 | TRBJ2-3 | TRBV4-2 | . | CASSQVFEVRTQYF | TGTGCCAGCAGCCAAGTTTTTGAGGTTCGTACGCAGTATTTT
. | 16 | TRBJ2-2 | TRBV5-4 | . | CASRSGQRSNTGELFF | TGTGCCAGCAGGTCCGGACAGAGATCGAACACCGGGGAGCTGTTTTTT
TRBD1 | 15 | TRBJ2-7 | TRBV3-1/TRBV3-2 | once | CASSQVPGGSYEQYF | TGTGCCAGCAGCCAAGTCCCAGGGGGTTCCTACGAGCAGTACTTC
. | 14 | TRBJ2-7 | TRBV14 | . | CASSQSGALGEQYF | TGTGCCAGCAGCCAATCAGGTGCACTGGGCGAGCAGTACTTC
. | 14 | TRBJ1-2 | TRBV7-6 | few | CASSPRGADYGYTF | TGTGCCAGCAGCCCGCGGGGGGCTGACTATGGCTACACCTTC
. | 16 | TRBJ2-2 | TRBV14 | . | CASSQVKRSNTGELFF | TGTGCCAGCAGCCAAGTGAAGCGATCGAACACCGGGGAGCTGTTTTTT
TRBD2 | 17 | TRBJ2-1 | TRBV7-9 | . | CASPGTSGLYSYNEQFF | TGTGCCAGCCCGGGGACTAGCGGCTTATACTCCTACAATGAGCAGTTCTTC
. | 18 | TRBJ1-4 | TRBV4-1 | . | CASSHINMGIATNEKLFF | TGCGCCAGCAGCCACATTAATATGGGAATTGCAACTAATGAAAAACTGTTTTTT
TRBD2 | 15 | TRBJ2-1 | TRBV6-5 | . | CASSYTSGRYNEQFF | TGTGCCAGCAGTTACACTAGCGGGAGGTACAATGAGCAGTTCTTC
. | 15 | TRBJ1-5 | TRBV4-2 | . | CASSPVGGSNQPQHF | TGTGCCAGCAGCCCAGTCGGGGGTAGCAATCAGCCCCAGCATTTT
TRBD1 | 14 | TRBJ1-2 | TRBV7-9 | . | CASSLTGGIYGYTF | TGTGCCAGCAGCCTAACAGGGGGCATATATGGCTACACCTTC
. | 16 | TRBJ2-3 | TRBV19 | . | CASNVYAGSITDTQYF | TGTGCCTCAAACGTCTACGCGGGCTCGATCACAGATACGCAGTATTTT
. | 15 | TRBJ1-5 | TRBV5-1 | . | CASSSSDSSNQPQHF | TGCGCCAGCAGCTCCTCCGACAGTAGCAATCAGCCCCAGCATTTT
. | 13 | TRBJ1-2 | TRBV3-1/TRBV3-2 | . | CASSQVGGGGYTF | TGTGCCAGCAGCCAAGTAGGGGGAGGCGGCTACACCTTC
TRBD1 | 15 | TRBJ1-2 | TRBV6-1 | once | CASSEGVTGGRGYTF | TGTGCCAGCAGTGAAGGAGTGACAGGGGGTCGAGGCTACACCTTC
. | 13 | TRBJ1-2 | TRBV28 | . | CASSFDRNYGYTF | TGTGCCAGCAGTTTTGATAGAAACTATGGCTACACCTTC
. | 15 | TRBJ2-3 | TRBV28 | . | CASSWDPSSPDTQYF | TGTGCCAGCAGTTGGGACCCATCAAGTCCGGATACGCAGTATTTT
TRBD2 | 15 | TRBJ2-1 | TRBV5-4 | . | CASSPGTSVGVEQFF | TGTGCCAGCAGCCCGGGGACTAGCGTTGGGGTTGAGCAGTTCTTC
. | 14 | TRBJ1-1 | TRBV6-5 | few | CASSPGLTFAEAFF | TGTGCCAGCAGTCCGGGGTTAACGTTTGCTGAAGCTTTCTTT
. | 13 | TRBJ1-2 | TRBV5-1 | . | CASSASPNYGYTF | TGCGCCAGCAGCGCGTCCCCTAACTATGGCTACACCTTC
. | 14 | TRBJ2-1 | TRBV2 | few | CASSERRVYNEQFF | TGTGCCAGCAGTGAAAGACGGGTCTACAATGAGCAGTTCTTC
. | 16 | TRBJ2-1 | TRBV21-1 | once | CASSKQGGLSYNEQFF | TGTGCCAGCAGCAAGCAGGGGGGGCTCTCCTACAATGAGCAGTTCTTC
TRBD1 | 15 | TRBJ2-2 | TRBV5-1 | . | CASSTGQGRTGELFF | TGCGCCAGCAGCACAGGACAGGGACGAACCGGGGAGCTGTTTTTT
. | 12 | TRBJ1-2 | TRBV12-3/TRBV12-4 | . | CASSLTGQGYTF | TGTGCCAGCAGTTTGACGGGTCAGGGCTACACCTTC
. | 15 | TRBJ1-5 | TRBV5-1 | . | CASSLGLQGNQPQHF | TGCGCCAGCAGCTTGGGGCTCCAGGGAAATCAGCCCCAGCATTTT
. | 12 | TRBJ1-3 | TRBV28 | . | CASSFGSNTIYF | TGTGCCAGCAGTTTTGGGTCAAACACCATATATTTT
. | 17 | TRBJ2-7 | TRBV14 | . | CASSPPGGGTGAYEQYF | TGTGCCAGCAGCCCGCCGGGTGGAGGGACTGGAGCCTACGAGCAGTACTTC
. | 15 | TRBJ2-5 | TRBV11-3 | . | CASSLNGQGQETQYF | TGTGCCAGCAGCTTAAACGGCCAGGGACAAGAGACCCAGTACTTC
. | 14 | TRBJ1-1 | TRBV18 | . | CASSAGHQNTEAFF | TGTGCCAGCTCAGCGGGACACCAGAACACTGAAGCTTTCTTT
. | 15 | TRBJ2-3 | TRBV19 | . | CASRPPPGRRDTQYF | TGTGCCAGTAGACCCCCTCCCGGGAGAAGAGATACGCAGTATTTT
. | 12 | TRBJ2-7 | TRBV6-5 | . | CASSPTPYEQYF | TGTGCCAGCAGCCCGACCCCCTACGAGCAGTACTTC
. | 12 | TRBJ1-2 | TRBV10-3 | . | CAIFGADWGYTF | TGTGCCATCTTTGGGGCAGACTGGGGCTACACCTTC
. | 14 | TRBJ2-2 | TRBV19 | . | CASRSKGITGELFF | TGTGCCAGTAGATCCAAAGGGATTACCGGGGAGCTGTTTTTT
TRBD2 | 14 | TRBJ2-1 | TRBV14 | . | CASSPYAGGREQFF | TGTGCCAGCAGCCCCTACGCGGGGGGAAGGGAGCAGTTCTTC
. | 16 | TRBJ2-1 | TRBV5-1 | . | CASSLEGVESYNEQFF | TGCGCCAGCAGCTTGGAGGGCGTGGAGAGCTACAATGAGCAGTTCTTC
. | 15 | TRBJ1-6 | TRBV19 | . | CASSIRRGKGSPLHF | TGTGCCAGTAGTATACGGCGGGGAAAGGGGTCACCCCTCCACTTT
. | 18 | TRBJ2-3 | TRBV24-1 | . | CATSDLHGDENPPDTQYF | TGTGCCACCAGTGATTTGCATGGGGACGAAAACCCCCCGGATACGCAGTATTTT
. | 15 | TRBJ2-1 | TRBV5-1 | . | CASSLEGSAYNEQFF | TGCGCCAGCAGCTTGGAAGGCAGTGCCTACAATGAGCAGTTCTTC